The text below deals with one T cell receptor (beta chain). The data stem from a study of regulatory T cells in long-lasting Graves disease. Sample time point: newly diagnosed GD, antithyroid drugs for less than 3 months. The TCR library was made from RNA that had been extracted from PBMCs in TRIzol. Patients hailed from an endocrinology department in Xi'an, China. The CDR3 extends over 15 amino acids. Unmatched junction bases numbered 7, after V lost 6 bases and J lost 2 bases. Germline CDR1 is DFQATT and CDR2 is SNEGSKA (reference sequence). Investigators prepared the TCR beta libraries by applying iRepertoire HTBI primers and Arm-PCR of CDR3 regions. TCRdb passed the multiplex PCR reads through MiXCR, listing each CDR3 protein once. The sample holds approximately 400,000 distinct CDR3 sequences, roughly 10% seen once. Another study also made use of these data, one on T cells in Graves' hyperthyroidism and ophthalmopathy. As that report states: With the HTBI primer set, the TCR CDR3 went through a first round of RT-PCR.

The specimen was peripheral blood mononuclear cells (PBMCs), collected at new diagnosis, from a patient treated with antithyroid drugs. V usage is TRBV20-1 and J usage is TRBJ2-3, with 11 bases fitting TRBD2. The sequence was collected from a woman aged 18 to 35 with Graves disease. CDR3 in amino acids: CSAARLAGPTDTQYF. The CDR3 DNA reads as TGCAGTGCCGCGAGACTAGCGGGACCCACAGATACGCAGTATTTT.